Following are 24 T cell receptor beta chains from one sample sequenced in a study of shared clonotypes between healthy human individuals. TCRdb's copy holds only in-frame clones and misses some; the assay was immunoSEQ multiplex PCR. The data hold 2 million to 2.5 million clones, with 85% to 95% observed a single time. The sample consisted of naive CD4+ T cells from PBMCs. Subset noted: CD45RA+ positively selected. The receptors originated from a man between 18 and 29 years old in good health. Some clones in this sample may be carry-over from other donors' samples.

The J gene is TRBJ1-1, the V gene TRBV29-1, with D tentatively TRBD1 (6 bases). Per the germline V gene, CDR1 is SQVTM and CDR2 is ANQGSEA. The CDR3 is made up of 13 amino acids. Trimming shortened V by 5 bases and J by 2 bases, and 12 bases separated the two germline ends. CDR3 amino acids: CSVIGGGNTEAFF. In nucleotides, the CDR3 is TGCAGCGTTATAGGGGGGGGAAACACTGAAGCTTTCTTT.

The chain carries TRBV4-2 and TRBJ2-2; D is ambiguous. Germline V gives CDR1 LGHNA, CDR2 YNFKEQ. The CDR3 contains 16 residues. Trimming pared 1 base from V and 2 bases from J, leaving 11 bases between. The DNA for the CDR3 is TGTGCCAGCAGCCAAGGAACCCGCCCAAACACCGGGGAGCTGTTTTTT. Translating it yields CASSQGTRPNTGELFF.

Comment on this clone: This CDR3 is also generated by other DNA sequences in the sample. This chain joins TRBV5-1 and TRBJ2-7; TRBD1 aligns across 7 bases. This CDR3 is built from 12 residues. V shed 2 bases and J 5 bases; nucleotides not matched to a gene: 1. Germline V gene sequence: CDR1 SGHRS, CDR2 YFSETQ. CDR3 in DNA: TGCGCCAGCAGCTTAGGGGGCGACGAGCAGTACTTC. Its protein product is CASSLGGDEQYF.

A remark on this clone: Within the sample, other DNA sequences also encode this same CDR3. The gene calls are TRBV2 and TRBJ2-5; D not resolved. Germline V gives CDR1 SNHLY, CDR2 FYNNEI. The V and J ends lost 5 bases and 3 bases respectively, with 4 bases between them. CDR3 length: 11 residues. The CDR3, as DNA: TGTGCCAGCAGTATCGAAGAGACCCAGTACTTC. Protein sequence: CASSIEETQYF.

The chain combines TRBV5-4 with TRBJ2-3, with TRBD2 identical over 7 bases. The CDR3 loop spans 15 amino acids. V shed 4 bases, J shed 3 bases, and the junction held 8 bases outside the gene matches. Looked up from germline, CDR1 is SGHNT and CDR2 is YYREEE (reference sequence). As DNA, the CDR3 is TGTGCCAGCAGCCCCGCGGGAGCGGAAACAGATACGCAGTATTTT. Translated, it gives CASSPAGAETDTQYF.

This sequence joins TRBV2 and TRBJ1-2; no definite D call. Germline V gene lookup returns CDR1 SNHLY and CDR2 FYNNEI. V gave up 5 bases and J gave up 2 bases, with 9 bases separating them. This CDR3 is 13 amino acids long. In DNA form, the CDR3 reads TGTGCCAGCAGTTCGGACGGGAACTATGGCTACACCTTC. This encodes CASSSDGNYGYTF. Filled out from reference TRBV2 and TRBJ1-2, the complete variable domain reads EPEVTQTPSHQVTQMGQEVILRCVPISNHLYFYWYRQILGQKVEFLVSFYNNEISEKSEIFDDQFSVERPDGSNFTLKIRSTKLEDSAMYFCASSSDGNYGYTFGSGTRLTVV.

This clone has just one count. V usage is TRBV6-1 and J usage is TRBJ1-2, with TRBD1 as a possible D gene (5 bases). CDR1 and CDR2 from the germline V gene are MNHNS and SASEGT. The V and J ends lost 0 bases and 8 bases respectively, with 10 bases between them. The CDR3 is made up of 13 amino acids. For the CDR3, the DNA is TGTGCCAGCAGTGAAGCAGGGACGAGGGGCTACACCTTC. Translating it yields CASSEAGTRGYTF.

The chain uses TRBV9 and TRBJ2-7, with D perhaps matching TRBD2 (5 bases). Germline-derived CDR1 and CDR2 are SGDLS and YYNGEE. The V end was cut by 4 bases, the J end by 0 bases, with 14 bases between. The CDR3 contains 15 residues. The CDR3 coding sequence is TGTGCCAGCAGCCGATACGGGATAGGCTCCTACGAGCAGTACTTC. This codes for CASSRYGIGSYEQYF.

This chain joins TRBV5-1 and TRBJ2-7; D unresolved. Trimming shortened V by 0 bases and J by 2 bases, and 9 bases separated the two germline ends. CDR3 length equals 14 residues. Germline CDR1 and CDR2: SGHRS and YFSETQ. CDR3 DNA: TGCGCCAGCAGCTTGGTCCTGAGGACCTACGAGCAGTACTTC. It encodes CASSLVLRTYEQYF.

This chain uses TRBV5-1 with TRBJ2-5; 8 bases align to TRBD1. With 4 bases clipped from V and 2 bases from J, the junction kept 7 bases outside the gene matches. The CDR3 totals 15 residues. CDR1 and CDR2 from the germline V gene are SGHRS and YFSETQ. The CDR3 is CASSPTTGGQETQYF. Written as DNA, the CDR3 is TGCGCCAGCAGCCCCACAACAGGGGGACAAGAGACCCAGTACTTC.

This clone is a singleton in its sample. The gene calls are TRBV28 and TRBJ1-6, with D possibly TRBD1 on 5 matching bases. CDR1 MDHEN and CDR2 SYDVKM come from the germline V gene. The CDR3 totals 16 residues. V shed 6 bases and J shed 7 bases, with 19 bases lying between them. DNA for the CDR3: TGTGCCAGCAGCACCGCGGGGCGGATGAGAAATTCACCCCTCCACTTT. Translating gives CASSTAGRMRNSPLHF.

The chain has TRBV28 and TRBJ1-2, with 10 positions matching TRBD1. The CDR3 sequence is 15 residues long. Germline CDR1 reads MDHEN; CDR2 reads SYDVKM. V shed 5 bases, J shed 7 bases, and the junction held 10 bases outside the gene matches. The CDR3 reads CASSASGTGDFGYTF. CDR3 sequence (DNA): TGTGCCAGCAGTGCCTCCGGGACAGGGGATTTTGGCTACACCTTC.

This clone occurred once. This chain connects TRBV18 to TRBJ2-5, with D perhaps being TRBD1 or TRBD2 (5 bases each). The germline V gene encodes CDR1 KGHSH and CDR2 LQKENI. Trimming pared 3 bases from V and 5 bases from J, leaving 10 bases between. The CDR3 is 13 amino acids. CDR3: CASSPGVVETQYF. CDR3 in DNA: TGTGCCAGCTCACCGGGGGTTGTGGAGACCCAGTACTTC.

The V and J genes are TRBV6-1 and TRBJ1-2; D call uncertain. This CDR3 is built from 13 residues. V dropped 4 bases and J dropped 6 bases, with 12 bases sitting between them. The germline V gene has CDR1 MNHNS and CDR2 SASEGT. The CDR3 DNA follows: TGTGCCAGCAGTGTAGAGGAAACAGATGGCTACACCTTC. It specifies CASSVEETDGYTF.

This chain links TRBV5-1 with TRBJ2-1; 11 nucleotides line up with TRBD2. The junction had 4 bases not matched to a gene; V was cut back by 2 bases and J by 6 bases. The V gene's germline CDR1 is SGHRS and CDR2 YFSETQ. The CDR3 is 15 residues long. Written as DNA, the CDR3 is TGCGCCAGCAGCTTCGTAGCGGGAGGGCCCAATGAGCAGTTCTTC. This codes for CASSFVAGGPNEQFF.

The chain couples TRBV18 to TRBJ2-5; D remains ambiguous. The CDR3 covers 15 residues. CDR1 and CDR2 from the germline V gene are KGHSH and LQKENI. Trimming left V 2 bases short and J 0 bases short, with 10 bases between. CDR3 protein: CASSPTTLYQETQYF. The CDR3, as DNA: TGTGCCAGCTCACCAACGACATTGTACCAAGAGACCCAGTACTTC.

This chain links TRBV7-8 with TRBJ2-5; 14 bases align to TRBD2. V was clipped by 5 bases and J by 0 bases; unmatched bases: 8. The CDR3 totals 18 residues. Germline loops: CDR1 SGHVS, CDR2 FQNEAQ. CDR3 region: CASSPGLAGGWYQETQYF. In DNA, the CDR3 is TGTGCCAGCAGCCCAGGACTAGCGGGAGGATGGTACCAAGAGACCCAGTACTTC.

The CDR3 DNA is TGTGCCATCAGCGCTATCGTGGGATCCTACGAGCAGTACTTC. The encoded protein is CAISAIVGSYEQYF. This chain joins TRBV10-3 and TRBJ2-7, with D unresolved. The CDR3 runs 14 residues. Trimming left V 6 bases short and J 1 base short, with 13 bases between. CDR1 is ENHRY and CDR2 is SYGVKD in the germline V gene.

With regard to this clone: Other DNA sequences in this specimen translate into the identical CDR3. The V call is TRBV6-1, the J call TRBJ2-7; D gene uncertain. The CDR3 contains 14 residues. The ends were cut back, 4 bases at V and 0 bases at J, with 10 bases in the middle. Germline V gene sequence: CDR1 MNHNS, CDR2 SASEGT. The CDR3 DNA reads TGTGCCAGCAGTGGCACCTCGGGCTCCTACGAGCAGTACTTC. It codes for CASSGTSGSYEQYF.

The rearrangement uses TRBV2 and TRBJ2-1; TRBD2 matches at 9 bases. Germline CDR1 reads SNHLY; CDR2 reads FYNNEI. The junction had 11 bases not matched to a gene; V was cut back by 7 bases and J by 7 bases. This CDR3 comprises 15 residues. The CDR3 is CASIRGLASRNEQFF. In nucleotides, the CDR3 is TGTGCCAGCATAAGAGGACTAGCGAGTAGGAATGAGCAGTTCTTC. Combining the CDR3 with reference TRBV2 and TRBJ2-1 gives the whole variable domain EPEVTQTPSHQVTQMGQEVILRCVPISNHLYFYWYRQILGQKVEFLVSFYNNEISEKSEIFDDQFSVERPDGSNFTLKIRSTKLEDSAMYFCASIRGLASRNEQFFGPGTRLTVL.

This clone was found a few times. The chain uses TRBV15 and TRBJ1-1, with D tentatively TRBD1 (5 bases). Germline V CDR1 and CDR2: LNHNV, YYDKDF (reference sequence). Trimming cost V 0 bases and J 14 bases, with 13 bases left between them. The CDR3 covers 12 residues. The CDR3 nucleotides are TGTGCCACCAGCAGAGAGAGAGCAGGGACCTTCTTT. It encodes CATSRERAGTFF.

Notes on this clone: This specimen includes other DNA sequences encoding the same CDR3. The CDR3 DNA is TGTGCCAGCTCACCGTCAGGGACAGAAGAGACCCAGTACTTC. Its translation: CASSPSGTEETQYF. The V gene is TRBV18, the J gene TRBJ2-5; TRBD1 matches at 7 bases. Germline loops: CDR1 KGHSH, CDR2 LQKENI. The J segment lost 3 bases and the V segment lost 3 bases, leaving 4 bases of the junction unmatched. The CDR3 covers 14 residues.

The chain links TRBV6-1 to TRBJ1-1; D gene ambiguous. Germline CDR1 MNHNS, CDR2 SASEGT. The V end lost 10 bases, the J end lost 5 bases, and 20 bases lay between the germline ends. The CDR3 loop spans 14 amino acids. CDR3 sequence (DNA): TGTGCCACTACAAACTCGGGTGTGTGGACTGAAGCTTTCTTT. Residues: CATTNSGVWTEAFF.

J is TRBJ2-7 and V is TRBV6-5; perhaps TRBD2 as D (6 bases). This CDR3 spans 15 amino acids. In germline, CDR1 is MNHEY, CDR2 SVGAGI. Trimming stripped 0 bases from V and 6 bases from J, with 15 bases between. CDR3 sequence: CASSYSSGRFSEQYF. The CDR3 DNA is TGTGCCAGCAGTTACTCGTCAGGGAGGTTCTCCGAGCAGTACTTC.